This entry features one TCR beta chain sequence. V dropped 2 bases and J dropped 6; count of bases not matched to a gene: 6. The CDR3 totals 15 residues. Germline V gives CDR1 SGHTA, CDR2 FQGNSA. The entry originates in a study of blood T cell repertoires in COVID-19. Background on the study: Italy, Spain and the United States were the sources of the convalescent and acute COVID-19 samples. Sample material is recorded as cDNA or gDNA derived from T cells, B-cell-depleted T cells, or PBMCs.

Per the study methods: Estimated nucleated cell counts came from reference gene primer amplification. Method: immunoSEQ multiplex PCR; TCRdb's copy keeps in-frame clones and lacks some. Clonal size and the V and J genes are those of that table, whereas D and trimming came from the DNA. The sample lists some 160,000 clones, approximately 73% occurring once. This sequence originates from a man aged 55 to 70 with acute or convalescent COVID-19. The chain uses TRBV7-2 and TRBJ2-3, with 9 bases identical to TRBD1. Material: peripheral blood. Written as DNA, the CDR3 is TGTGCCAGCAGCTTATGGGGACAGGGAGGGGATACGCAGTATTTT. Translating gives CASSLWGQGGDTQYF. The variable domain in full, with the rest retrieved from reference TRBV7-2 and TRBJ2-3, is GAGVSQSPSNKVTEKGKDVELRCDPISGHTALYWYRQSLGQGLEFLIYFQGNSAPDKSGLPSDRFSAERTGGSVSTLTIQRTQQEDSAVYLCASSLWGQGGDTQYFGPGTRLTVL.